The 30 T cell receptor beta chains in this list originate from one sample, sequenced in a study of blood T cell repertoires in COVID-19. Assay: immunoSEQ multiplex PCR; the TCRdb copy retains only in-frame clones and omits some. The sample has a few hundred thousand clones, 75% to 90% seen once. Sequencing was carried out using peripheral blood. These receptors all stem from a woman aged 40-49 years with acute or convalescent COVID-19.

In this sample, this clone turned up a few times. The chain carries TRBV6-1 and TRBJ1-5; TRBD1 matches at 9 bases. The V segment lost 2 bases and the J segment 4 bases; nucleotides outside the gene matches: 9. The CDR3 has 17 amino acids. CDR1 and CDR2 from the germline V gene are MNHNS and SASEGT. The CDR3 is CASSETHGTGRNQPQHF. The DNA of the CDR3 is TGTGCCAGCAGTGAAACCCACGGGACAGGGCGAAATCAGCCCCAGCATTTT.

In this sample, this clone turned up once. The V gene is TRBV24-1, the J gene TRBJ2-3; D uncertain. Germline loops: CDR1 KGHDR, CDR2 SFDVKD. Deletions cut 5 bases from V and 0 bases from J, with 8 bases between. The CDR3 length is 14 residues. The CDR3 bases are TGTGCCACCAGTGTTCCTTCTAGCACAGATACGCAGTATTTT. Encoded protein: CATSVPSSTDTQYF.

This chain connects TRBV10-2 to TRBJ1-4; 10 nucleotides align to TRBD1. Germline V CDR1 and CDR2: WSHSY, SAAADI. This CDR3 contains 16 residues. J gave up 3 bases and V 6 bases, and 7 bases lay outside the gene matches. The chain's CDR3 is CASRETGGASNEKLFF. Here the CDR3 DNA reads TGCGCCAGCAGAGAGACAGGGGGCGCGTCTAATGAAAAACTGTTTTTT.

This chain joins TRBV7-3 and TRBJ1-1; 8 nucleotides agree with TRBD1. V shed 2 bases and J 4 bases; nucleotides not matched to a gene: 3. This CDR3 is 14 amino acids long. From germline, CDR1 is SGHTA and CDR2 FQGTGA. The CDR3 nucleotides read TGTGCCAGCAGCTTACGACAGGGGTCCACTGAAGCTTTCTTT. Amino acid sequence: CASSLRQGSTEAFF.

The chain employs TRBV5-1 and TRBJ2-7; 7 bases match TRBD1. Germline lookup yields CDR1 SGHRS and CDR2 YFSETQ. With V trimmed by 3 bases and J by 0 bases, 6 bases remained unmatched. The CDR3 length is 15 residues. The CDR3 DNA follows: TGCGCCAGCAGCTGGTCGACAGGGCCCTCCTACGAGCAGTACGTC. Translation: CASSWSTGPSYEQYV.

V is TRBV2 and J is TRBJ1-1, with D perhaps matching TRBD1 (6 bases). CDR3 length equals 12 residues. V was clipped by 6 bases and J by 9 bases, with 14 bases between them. Germline values: CDR1 SNHLY, CDR2 FYNNEI. Here the CDR3 reads CASSSNRAKAFF. The CDR3 DNA is TGTGCCAGCAGCTCCAACAGGGCCAAAGCTTTCTTT.

V and J are TRBV19 and TRBJ1-3; unclear D gene. Germline loops: CDR1 LNHDA, CDR2 SQIVND (reference sequence). The CDR3 consists of 17 residues. V lost 3 bases to trimming and J lost 2 bases, with 17 bases between them. The CDR3 nucleotides read TGTGCCAGTAGTATGATACCCCCGGGAGGGCCTGGAAACACCATATATTTT. This gives the protein CASSMIPPGGPGNTIYF.

The chain combines TRBV10-3 with TRBJ1-2, with 7 nucleotides matching TRBD1. Losses at the gene ends were 3 bases for V and 2 bases for J; bases not matched to a gene: 3. The CDR3 loop spans 14 amino acids. CDR1 and CDR2 from the germline V gene are ENHRY and SYGVKD. Here the CDR3 reads CAISDRGENYGYTF. The CDR3 DNA reads as TGTGCCATCAGTGACAGGGGGGAAAACTATGGCTACACCTTC.

The chain couples TRBV4-2 to TRBJ2-5, with 12 bases identical to TRBD2. With 4 bases clipped from V and 5 bases from J, the junction kept 14 bases outside the gene matches. CDR1 is LGHNA and CDR2 is YNFKEQ in the germline V gene. This CDR3 spans 18 amino acids. The CDR3 spells CASSPQRGTSGPQETQYF. The DNA for the CDR3 is TGTGCCAGCAGCCCCCAAAGAGGGACTAGCGGGCCGCAGGAGACCCAGTACTTC.

CDR3 in DNA: TGCGCCAGCAGTCAATCGGTTATGCCAGTACCTAACTATGGCTACACCTTC. Protein: CASSQSVMPVPNYGYTF. V gene TRBV23-1 combines with J gene TRBJ1-2; no clear D. TRBV23-1 is an ORF, with its function uncertain. V lost 0 bases and J lost 0, with 14 bases in between. The CDR3 is 17 residues long.

This rearrangement joins TRBV7-6 to TRBJ1-3; TRBD1 matches 7 bases. The CDR3 contains 18 residues. The germline V gene encodes CDR1 SGHVS and CDR2 FNYEAQ. Germline trimming cut 3 bases from V and 0 bases from J; bases unmatched to any gene: 11. The CDR3 coding sequence is TGTGCCAGCAGCTTGGGGACAGAGGGTCTTTCCTCTGGAAACACCATATATTTT. It codes for CASSLGTEGLSSGNTIYF.

This chain joins TRBV19 and TRBJ2-3, with 7 nucleotides matching TRBD1. The CDR3 sequence is 13 residues long. V was pared by 5 bases and J by 2 bases, with 1 base of the junction left unmatched. Per germline, CDR1 LNHDA and CDR2 SQIVND (reference sequence). CDR3 loop: CASSDRVTDTQYF. The CDR3 bases are TGTGCCAGTAGTGACAGGGTCACAGATACGCAGTATTTT.

J is TRBJ2-7 and V is TRBV6-2 or TRBV6-3, with a tentative D call TRBD2 (5 bases). The CDR3 loop spans 18 amino acids. The V gene lost 0 bases and the J gene lost 2 bases, with 20 bases spanning the gap. Germline CDR1 reads MNHEY; CDR2 reads SVGEGT. CDR3 bases: TGTGCCAGCAGTTACTCGAACACCGCGGGCAGGAACCCCTACGAGCAGTACGTC. Residues: CASSYSNTAGRNPYEQYV.

The CDR3 bases are TGTGCCAGCAGTAGGACAGAGGGTTCACCCCTCCACTTT. Translation gives CASSRTEGSPLHF. The rearrangement joins TRBV2 to TRBJ1-6, with a weak D call TRBD1 (6 bases). V was pared by 5 bases and J by 9 bases, with 11 bases between. Germline V lookup: CDR1 SNHLY, CDR2 FYNNEI. The CDR3 loop spans 13 amino acids.

The chain is built from TRBV11-2 and TRBJ1-1; tentatively, D is TRBD1 (5 bases). The CDR3 consists of 18 residues. V lost 5 bases and J lost 0, with 22 bases in between. CDR1 is SGHAT, CDR2 FQNNGV, per germline. CDR3 sequence: CASSPRTSPPPMNTEAFF. In nucleotides, the CDR3 is TGTGCCAGCAGCCCCCGGACAAGTCCCCCTCCTATGAACACTGAAGCTTTCTTT. The complete variable domain, with remaining parts taken from reference TRBV11-2 and TRBJ1-1, reads EAGVAQSPRYKIIEKRQSVAFWCNPISGHATLYWYQQILGQGPKLLIQFQNNGVVDDSQLPKDRFSAERLKGVDSTLKIQPAKLEDSAVYLCASSPRTSPPPMNTEAFFGQGTRLTVV.

This clone was found once. This sequence joins TRBV24-1 and TRBJ2-1; D may be TRBD2 (6 bases). V dropped 5 bases and J dropped 5 bases, with 9 bases sitting between them. The CDR3 extends over 13 amino acids. Germline V gene sequence: CDR1 KGHDR, CDR2 SFDVKD. This CDR3 is CATSVAGNNEQFF. CDR3 nucleotides: TGTGCCACCAGTGTTGCGGGGAACAATGAGCAGTTCTTC.

The chain combines TRBV27 with TRBJ1-2; 7 bases line up with TRBD1. V dropped 5 bases and J dropped 3; count of bases not matched to a gene: 12. From germline, CDR1 is MNHEY and CDR2 SMNVEV (reference sequence). The CDR3 has 16 residues. The CDR3: CASSPRDSPKYYGYTF. DNA for the CDR3: TGTGCCAGCAGTCCCCGGGACAGTCCTAAGTACTATGGCTACACCTTC.

This chain joins TRBV7-2 and TRBJ2-1; 7 bases are a match to TRBD1. Germline values: CDR1 SGHTA, CDR2 FQGNSA. The CDR3 runs 15 residues. The V segment lost 2 bases and the J segment 3 bases; nucleotides outside the gene matches: 4. The CDR3 is CASSLFSGGYNEQFF. The CDR3 region has the DNA TGTGCCAGCAGCTTATTTTCAGGGGGCTACAATGAGCAGTTCTTC.

The chain uses TRBV19 and TRBJ1-5; D is undetermined. Trimming left V 3 bases short and J 7 bases short, with 16 bases between. The germline gives CDR1 LNHDA, CDR2 SQIVND (reference sequence). The length of the CDR3 is 15 residues. The CDR3 DNA reads as TGTGCCAGTAGTATCATGGGAGGATCACAGCAGCCCCAGCATTTT. Protein sequence: CASSIMGGSQQPQHF.

V is TRBV27 and J is TRBJ2-5, with D perhaps TRBD2 (5 bases). Germline V CDR1 and CDR2: MNHEY, SMNVEV (reference sequence). Trimming took 5 bases from V and 5 from J, leaving 9 bases between them. The CDR3 runs to 12 residues. CDR3 nucleotides: TGTGCCAGCAGTGAGGGCGGGGAGACCCAGTACTTC. It encodes CASSEGGETQYF.

The V and J genes are TRBV30 and TRBJ2-5; the D gene is possibly TRBD1 (6 bases). Trimming cost V 7 bases and J 4 bases, with 10 bases left between them. CDR1 is GTSNPN, CDR2 SVGIG, per germline (reference sequence). The CDR3 extends over 11 amino acids. CDR3 nucleotide sequence: TGTGCCTCCAGGGGCTCAGAGACCCAGTACTTC. Translating it yields CASRGSETQYF.

This clone was observed a few times. This chain uses TRBV5-1 with TRBJ1-1; D might be TRBD1 (6 bases). Germline lookup yields CDR1 SGHRS and CDR2 YFSETQ. V was shortened by 5 bases and J by 0 bases, with 14 bases between the two germline ends. The CDR3 totals 15 residues. CDR3 nucleotide sequence: TGCGCCAGCAGGGTCAACAGGGAGTTGAACACTGAAGCTTTCTTT. It is translated as CASRVNRELNTEAFF.

The chain links TRBV15 to TRBJ1-1, with unresolved D. The CDR3 extends over 15 amino acids. Trimming stripped 0 bases from V and 5 bases from J, with 13 bases between. Germline-derived CDR1 and CDR2 are LNHNV and YYDKDF (reference sequence). The CDR3, as DNA: TGTGCCACCAGCAGAGATCAAGGAGGGTTGACTGAAGCTTTCTTT. Its translation is CATSRDQGGLTEAFF.

V and J are TRBV4-1 and TRBJ1-2; TRBD1 aligns across 7 bases. The CDR3 sequence is 15 residues long. Losses at the gene ends were 3 bases for V and 4 bases for J; bases not matched to a gene: 8. The germline V gene encodes CDR1 MGHRA and CDR2 YSYEKL. The CDR3 sequence is CASSQLRDSLYGYTF. The CDR3 region has the DNA TGCGCCAGCAGCCAGCTCCGGGACAGCCTCTATGGCTACACCTTC.

The chain uses TRBV18 and TRBJ2-2, with 7 positions matching TRBD1. Unmatched junction bases numbered 4, after V lost 6 bases and J lost 6 bases. This CDR3 is built from 13 residues. Germline V gene lookup returns CDR1 KGHSH and CDR2 LQKENI. Written as DNA, the CDR3 is TGTGCCAGCTCGCCCGACAGGGCCGGGGAGCTGTTTTTT. It translates to CASSPDRAGELFF.

V and J are TRBV12-3 or TRBV12-4 and TRBJ2-7, with D possibly matching TRBD2 (6 bases). Trimming removed 0 bases from V and 3 bases from J, with 6 bases in between. This CDR3 has 13 amino acids. The CDR3 loop is CASSLAGGYEQYV. The CDR3 nucleotides are TGTGCCAGCAGTTTAGCGGGGGGCTACGAGCAGTACGTC.

Of note for this clone: This specimen includes other DNA sequences encoding the same CDR3. The V gene is TRBV19, the J gene TRBJ2-5; 7 positions match TRBD2. Looked up from germline, CDR1 is LNHDA and CDR2 is SQIVND (reference sequence). The CDR3 is made up of 13 amino acids. J lost 5 bases, V lost 4 bases, and 4 bases had no gene match. The CDR3 DNA reads TGTGCCAGTAGTAGGACCGGGGGGGAGACCCAGTACTTC. Translation: CASSRTGGETQYF.

The rearrangement uses TRBV5-1 and TRBJ2-2; tentative D call: TRBD2 (5 bases). The CDR3 spans 17 residues. V gave up 0 bases and J gave up 4 bases, with 16 bases separating them. The germline gives CDR1 SGHRS, CDR2 YFSETQ. Written as DNA, the CDR3 is TGCGCCAGCAGCTTGGTCCCAAGTGGACTTAGCACCGGGGAGCTGTTTTTT. Its protein is CASSLVPSGLSTGELFF.

The chain has TRBV7-9 and TRBJ1-3; 11 positions agree with TRBD1. The V gene's germline CDR1 is SEHNR and CDR2 FQNEAQ (reference sequence). There are 15 residues in the CDR3. V shed 6 bases, J shed 3 bases, and the junction held 4 bases outside the gene matches. DNA for the CDR3: TGTGCCAGCAGAACGGGACAGGGGGTTGGAAACACCATATATTTT. It translates to CASRTGQGVGNTIYF.

V usage is TRBV2 and J usage is TRBJ2-7; 9 bases match TRBD1. The CDR3 has 13 amino acids. Trimming at V came to 9 bases and at J to 6 bases, leaving 9 bases not matched to a gene. The germline V gene encodes CDR1 SNHLY and CDR2 FYNNEI. Here the CDR3 DNA reads TGTGCCAGTCAATTGGACAGGGGTGGCGAGCAGTACGTC. It specifies CASQLDRGGEQYV.